This T cell receptor (beta chain) was profiled in a study of cytomegalovirus exposure and HLA in healthy donors. Germline V gives CDR1 SGHTA, CDR2 FQGNSA. V was pared by 0 bases and J by 4 bases, with 7 bases of the junction left unmatched. The CDR3 spans 16 residues. Use of 60 Vbeta and 13 Jbeta primers characterized the PCR. This table comes from immunoSEQ multiplex PCR, and its TCRdb copy is limited to in-frame clones, with some not included. The sample yields 130,000 to 150,000 clones, roughly 80% seen once. Source material: PBMCs. The TCR was taken from a man in his forties or fifties in good health and CMV-seronegative. This chain joins TRBV7-2 and TRBJ2-7, with TRBD1 matching 9 bases. This chain's CDR3 is CASSLAVGQGHYEQYF. In nucleotides, the CDR3 is TGTGCCAGCAGCTTAGCAGTTGGACAGGGGCATTACGAGCAGTACTTC.